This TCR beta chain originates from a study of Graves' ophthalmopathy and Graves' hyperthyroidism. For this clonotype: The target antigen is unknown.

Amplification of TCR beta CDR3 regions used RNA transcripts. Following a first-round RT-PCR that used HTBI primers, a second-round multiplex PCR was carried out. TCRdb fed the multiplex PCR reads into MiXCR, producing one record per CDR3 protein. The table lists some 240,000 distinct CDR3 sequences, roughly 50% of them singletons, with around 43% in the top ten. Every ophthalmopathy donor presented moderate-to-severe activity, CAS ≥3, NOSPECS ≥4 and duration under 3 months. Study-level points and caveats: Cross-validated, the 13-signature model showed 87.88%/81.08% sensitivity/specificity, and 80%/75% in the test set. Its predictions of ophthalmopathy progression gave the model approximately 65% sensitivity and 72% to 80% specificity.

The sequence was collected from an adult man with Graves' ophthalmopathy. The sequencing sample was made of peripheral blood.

Here the CDR3 reads CSGLGVAHRGSTDTQYF. The CDR3 nucleotides read TGCAGTGGGTTGGGGGTAGCGCACAGAGGGAGCACAGATACGCAGTATTTT. The V gene is TRBV20-1, the J gene TRBJ2-3; D assignment may be TRBD1 or TRBD2 (5 bases each). This CDR3 contains 17 residues. The V gene lost 7 bases and the J gene lost 0 bases, with 23 bases spanning the gap. Looked up from germline, CDR1 is DFQATT and CDR2 is SNEGSKA (reference sequence).